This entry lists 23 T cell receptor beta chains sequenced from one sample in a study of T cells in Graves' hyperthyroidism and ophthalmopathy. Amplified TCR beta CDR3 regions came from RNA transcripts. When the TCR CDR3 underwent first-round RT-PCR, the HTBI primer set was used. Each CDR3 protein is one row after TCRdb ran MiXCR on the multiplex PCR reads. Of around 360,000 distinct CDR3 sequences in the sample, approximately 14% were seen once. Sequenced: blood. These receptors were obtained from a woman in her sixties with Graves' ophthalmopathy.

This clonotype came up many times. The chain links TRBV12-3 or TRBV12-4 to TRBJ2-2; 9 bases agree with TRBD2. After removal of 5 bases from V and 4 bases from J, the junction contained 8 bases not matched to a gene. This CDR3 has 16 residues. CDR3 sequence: CASSGLAGTATGELFF. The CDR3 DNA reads TGTGCCAGCAGTGGCCTAGCGGGAACCGCCACCGGGGAGCTGTTTTTT.

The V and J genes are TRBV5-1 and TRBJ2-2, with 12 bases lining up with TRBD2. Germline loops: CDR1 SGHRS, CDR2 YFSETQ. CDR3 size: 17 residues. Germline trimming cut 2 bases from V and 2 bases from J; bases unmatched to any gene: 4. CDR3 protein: CASSFSGLAGNTGELFF. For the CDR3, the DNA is TGCGCCAGCAGCTTTTCTGGACTAGCGGGAAACACCGGGGAGCTGTTTTTT.

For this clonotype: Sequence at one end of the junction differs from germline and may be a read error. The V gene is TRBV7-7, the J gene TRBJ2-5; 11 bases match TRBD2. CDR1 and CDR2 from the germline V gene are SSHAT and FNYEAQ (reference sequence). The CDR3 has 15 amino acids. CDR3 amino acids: CASSSLAGGGETQYF. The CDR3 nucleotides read TGTGCTAGCAGCTCTCTAGCGGGAGGTGGAGAGACCCAGTACTTC. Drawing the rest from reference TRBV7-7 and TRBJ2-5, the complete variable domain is GAGVSQSPRYKVTKRGQDVTLRCDPISSHATLYWYQQALGQGPEFLTYFNYEAQPDKSGLPSDRFSAERPEGSISTLTIQRTEQRDSAMYRCASSSLAGGGETQYFGPGTRLLVL.

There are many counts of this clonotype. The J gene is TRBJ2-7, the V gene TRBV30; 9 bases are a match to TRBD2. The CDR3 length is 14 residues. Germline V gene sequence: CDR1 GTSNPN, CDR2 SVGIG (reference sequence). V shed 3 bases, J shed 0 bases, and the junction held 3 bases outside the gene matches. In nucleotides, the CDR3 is TGTGCCTGGAGAGCGGGAGGAAGCTCCTACGAGCAGTACTTC. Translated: CAWRAGGSSYEQYF.

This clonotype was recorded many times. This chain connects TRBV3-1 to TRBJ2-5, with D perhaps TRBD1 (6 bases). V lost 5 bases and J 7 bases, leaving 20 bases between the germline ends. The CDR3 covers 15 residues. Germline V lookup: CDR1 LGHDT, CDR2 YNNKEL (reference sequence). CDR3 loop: CASSSRGGPVVTQYF. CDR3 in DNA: TGTGCCAGCAGCTCCAGGGGCGGGCCCGTCGTGACCCAGTACTTC.

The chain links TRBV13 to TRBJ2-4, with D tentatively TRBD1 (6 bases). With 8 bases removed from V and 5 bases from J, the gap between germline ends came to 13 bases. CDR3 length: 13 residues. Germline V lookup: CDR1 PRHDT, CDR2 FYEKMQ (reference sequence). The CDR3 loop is CASCRGRQNIQYF. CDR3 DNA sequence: TGTGCCAGCTGCAGGGGCCGACAAAACATTCAGTACTTC.

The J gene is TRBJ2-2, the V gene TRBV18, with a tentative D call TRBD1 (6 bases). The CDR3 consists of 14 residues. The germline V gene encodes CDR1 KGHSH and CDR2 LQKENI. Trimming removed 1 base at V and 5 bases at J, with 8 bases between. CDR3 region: CASSPLQGTGELFF. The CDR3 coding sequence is TGTGCCAGCTCACCACTACAGGGTACCGGGGAGCTGTTTTTT.

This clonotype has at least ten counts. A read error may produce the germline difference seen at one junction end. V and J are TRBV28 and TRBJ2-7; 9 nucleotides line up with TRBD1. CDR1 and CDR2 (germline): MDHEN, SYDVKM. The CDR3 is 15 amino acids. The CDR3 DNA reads TGTGCCAGCAACGTTGGAGGGACAGGGTCCTTCGAGCAGTACTTC. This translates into CASNVGGTGSFEQYF.

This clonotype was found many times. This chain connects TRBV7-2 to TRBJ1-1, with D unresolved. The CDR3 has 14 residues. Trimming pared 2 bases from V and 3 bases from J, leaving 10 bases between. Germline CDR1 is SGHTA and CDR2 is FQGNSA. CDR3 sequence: CASSLLGTYTEAFF. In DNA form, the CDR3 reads TGTGCCAGCAGCTTATTGGGTACCTACACTGAAGCTTTCTTT.

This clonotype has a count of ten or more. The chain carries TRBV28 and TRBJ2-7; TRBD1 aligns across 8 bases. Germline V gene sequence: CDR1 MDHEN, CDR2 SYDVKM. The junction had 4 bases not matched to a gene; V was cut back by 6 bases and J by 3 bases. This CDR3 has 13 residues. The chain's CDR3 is CASSATGGYEQYF. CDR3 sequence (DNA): TGTGCCAGCAGCGCCACAGGGGGCTACGAGCAGTACTTC.

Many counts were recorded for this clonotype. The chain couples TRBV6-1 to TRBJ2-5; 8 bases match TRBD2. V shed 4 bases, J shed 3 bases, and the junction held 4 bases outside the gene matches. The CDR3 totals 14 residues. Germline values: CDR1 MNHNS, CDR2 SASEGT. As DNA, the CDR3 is TGTGCCAGCAGTGCGCAACTAGCGGAAGAGACCCAGTACTTC. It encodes CASSAQLAEETQYF.

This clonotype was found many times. DNA for the CDR3: TGTGCCAGCGGCTGGGACAGCTCCTACAATGAGCAGTTCTTC. This gives the protein CASGWDSSYNEQFF. The V and J genes are TRBV13 and TRBJ2-1; 7 bases match TRBD1. The CDR3 is 14 amino acids. V lost 8 bases to trimming and J lost 0 bases; unmatched junction nucleotides: 4. Germline CDR1 is PRHDT and CDR2 is FYEKMQ (reference sequence). Full variable domain (outside the CDR3, taken from reference TRBV13 and TRBJ2-1): AAGVIQSPRHLIKEKRETATLKCYPIPRHDTVYWYQQGPGQDPQFLISFYEKMQSDKGSIPDRFSAQQFSDYHSELNMSSLELGDSALYFCASGWDSSYNEQFFGPGTRLTVL.

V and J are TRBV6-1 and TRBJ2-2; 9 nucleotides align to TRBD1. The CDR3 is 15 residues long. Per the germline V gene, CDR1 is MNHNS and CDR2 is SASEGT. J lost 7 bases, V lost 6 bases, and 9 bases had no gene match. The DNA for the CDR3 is TGTGCCAGCAGAAAACTACAGGGGGCCGGCGGGGAGCTGTTTTTT. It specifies CASRKLQGAGGELFF.

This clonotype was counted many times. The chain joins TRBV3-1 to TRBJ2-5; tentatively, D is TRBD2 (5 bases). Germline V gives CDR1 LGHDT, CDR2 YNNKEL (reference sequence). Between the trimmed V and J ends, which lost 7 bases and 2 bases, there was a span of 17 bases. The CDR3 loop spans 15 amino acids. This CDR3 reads CASNLVGGGQETQYF. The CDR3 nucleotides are TGTGCCAGCAACCTTGTTGGCGGCGGGCAAGAGACCCAGTACTTC.

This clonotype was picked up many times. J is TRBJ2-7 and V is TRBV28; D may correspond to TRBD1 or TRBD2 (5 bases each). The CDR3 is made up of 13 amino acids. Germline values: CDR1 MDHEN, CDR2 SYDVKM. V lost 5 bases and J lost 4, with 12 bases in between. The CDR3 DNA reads TGTGCCAGCAGTGCGCGTGAGGGGTACGAGCAGTACTTC. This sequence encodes CASSAREGYEQYF.

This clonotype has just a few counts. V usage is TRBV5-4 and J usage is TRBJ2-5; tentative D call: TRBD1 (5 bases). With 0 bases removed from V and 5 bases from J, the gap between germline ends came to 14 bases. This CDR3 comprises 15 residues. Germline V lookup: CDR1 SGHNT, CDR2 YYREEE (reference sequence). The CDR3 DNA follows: TGTGCCAGCAGCTTGGATTCACAGGCGGCCGAGACCCAGTACTTC. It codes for CASSLDSQAAETQYF.

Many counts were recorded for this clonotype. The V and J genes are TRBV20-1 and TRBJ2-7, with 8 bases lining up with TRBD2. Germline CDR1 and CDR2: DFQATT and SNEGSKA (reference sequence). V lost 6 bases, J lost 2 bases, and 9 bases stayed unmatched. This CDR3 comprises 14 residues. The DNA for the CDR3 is TGCAGTGCCCTTGCACTAGCGGACGCCTACGAGCAGTACTTC. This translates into CSALALADAYEQYF.

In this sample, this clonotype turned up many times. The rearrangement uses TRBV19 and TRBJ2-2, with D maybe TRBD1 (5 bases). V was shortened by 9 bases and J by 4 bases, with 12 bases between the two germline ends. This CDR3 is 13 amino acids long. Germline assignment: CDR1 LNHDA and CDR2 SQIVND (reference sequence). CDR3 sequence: CASRGGATGELFF. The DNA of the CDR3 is TGTGCCAGCAGAGGTGGGGCCACCGGGGAGCTGTTTTTT.

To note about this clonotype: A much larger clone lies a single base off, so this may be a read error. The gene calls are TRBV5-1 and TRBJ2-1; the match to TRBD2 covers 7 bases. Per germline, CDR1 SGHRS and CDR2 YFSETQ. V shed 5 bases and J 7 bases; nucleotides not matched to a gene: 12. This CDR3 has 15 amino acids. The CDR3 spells CASRIGSGVINEQFF. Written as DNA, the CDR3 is TGCGCCAGCAGGATCGGGAGCGGGGTTATTAATGAGCAGTTCTTC.

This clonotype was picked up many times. CDR3 nucleotides: TGTGCCAGCTACCCAGGGGGGGCTAGCGGAAACTACGAGCAGTACTTC. It is translated as CASYPGGASGNYEQYF. The gene calls are TRBV28 and TRBJ2-7, with D perhaps matching TRBD1 or TRBD2 (7 bases each). V lost 8 bases to trimming and J lost 3 bases, with 23 bases between them. CDR3 length: 16 residues. Germline V gives CDR1 MDHEN, CDR2 SYDVKM.

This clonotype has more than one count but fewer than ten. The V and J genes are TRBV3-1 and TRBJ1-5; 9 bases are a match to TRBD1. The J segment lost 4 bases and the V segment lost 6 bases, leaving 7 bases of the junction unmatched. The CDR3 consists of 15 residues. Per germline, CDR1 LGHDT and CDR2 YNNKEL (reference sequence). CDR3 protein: CASSSAGTGNQPQHF. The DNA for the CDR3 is TGTGCCAGCAGTTCAGCCGGGACAGGGAATCAGCCCCAGCATTTT.

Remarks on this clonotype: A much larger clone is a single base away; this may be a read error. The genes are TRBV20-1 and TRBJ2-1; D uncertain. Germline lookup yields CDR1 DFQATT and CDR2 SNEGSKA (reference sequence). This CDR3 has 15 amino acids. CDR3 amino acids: CSARDPQRSYNKQFF. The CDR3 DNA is TGCAGTGCTAGAGATCCCCAGCGCTCCTACAATAAGCAGTTCTTC.

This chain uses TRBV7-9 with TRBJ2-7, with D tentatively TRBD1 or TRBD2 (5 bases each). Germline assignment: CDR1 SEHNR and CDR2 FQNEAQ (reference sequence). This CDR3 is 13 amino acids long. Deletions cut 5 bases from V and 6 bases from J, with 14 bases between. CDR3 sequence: CASSPEFGGEQYF. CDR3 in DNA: TGTGCCAGCAGCCCTGAGTTTGGGGGCGAGCAGTACTTC.